A selection of T cell receptor beta chains follows, all from one sample in a study of shared clonotypes between healthy human individuals. Clones were sequenced by immunoSEQ multiplex PCR, and TCRdb holds only the in-frame ones, with some missing. The repertoire consists of 500,000 or so clones, with around 95% occurring once and the leading ten covering around 0.067%. Specimen: naive CD4+ T cells sorted from blood. These receptors all come from a woman in her 30s in good health. The CDR3 runs from the conserved cysteine through the conserved F or W. D genes are given only for firm matches. A row's size may be missing; if present it is once, few, many or a size class.

>TRBJ2-5|-|TRBD1|TRBV14
CASSQRGPKQETQYF
TGTGCCAGCAGCCAAAGGGGGCCCAAACAAGAGACCCAGTACTTC
>TRBJ2-4|-|TRBD2|TRBV19
CASSKAGGPKNIQYF
TGTGCCAGTAGTAAGGCGGGAGGGCCTAAAAACATTCAGTACTTC
>TRBJ2-7|-|-|TRBV10-1
CASSEEGTLAYEQYF
TGCGCCAGCAGTGAGGAAGGAACCCTGGCCTACGAGCAGTACTTC
>TRBJ1-5|-|-|TRBV7-2
CASSLVAGENNQPQHF
TGTGCCAGCAGCCTGGTCGCGGGCGAAAACAATCAGCCCCAGCATTTT
>TRBJ2-3|-|-|TRBV5-1
CASSLASNFGDTQYF
TGCGCCAGCAGCTTAGCTAGTAACTTCGGGGATACGCAGTATTTT
>TRBJ2-1|-|TRBD2|TRBV19
CASSMDKGLAGYNEQFF
TGTGCCAGTAGTATGGATAAGGGACTAGCGGGCTACAATGAGCAGTTCTTC
>TRBJ1-2|once|-|TRBV5-1
CASSLAHANYGYTF
TGCGCCAGCAGCTTGGCCCATGCTAACTATGGCTACACCTTC
>TRBJ2-2|once|-|TRBV27
CASSLRTTLFANTGELFF
TGTGCCAGCAGTTTACGGACTACATTGTTCGCGAACACCGGGGAGCTGTTTTTT
>TRBJ2-3|-|-|TRBV7-9
CASSLGSGYITDTQYF
TGTGCCAGCAGCTTAGGTTCTGGATATATCACAGATACGCAGTATTTT
>TRBJ1-6|once|-|TRBV27
CASSFQGYNSPLHF
TGTGCCAGCAGTTTCCAGGGCTATAATTCACCCCTCCACTTT
>TRBJ2-7|-|TRBD2|TRBV19
CASSTGLAGVGYEQYF
TGTGCCAGTAGTACGGGACTAGCGGGAGTCGGCTACGAGCAGTACTTC
>TRBJ2-3|once|-|TRBV6-6
CAGREAKGDTQYF
TGTGCCGGAAGAGAGGCCAAGGGGGATACGCAGTATTTT
>TRBJ2-2|-|TRBD2|TRBV4-2
CASSHQLAGIANTGELFF
TGTGCCAGCAGCCACCAGCTAGCGGGAATCGCGAACACCGGGGAGCTGTTTTTT
>TRBJ2-2|-|-|TRBV5-1
CASSTQGTGELFF
TGCGCCAGCAGCACACAGGGAACCGGGGAGCTGTTTTTT
>TRBJ2-3|-|-|TRBV27
CASSLSAQTDTQYF
TGTGCCAGCAGTTTATCGGCGCAGACAGATACGCAGTATTTT
>TRBJ2-1|-|TRBD2|TRBV9
CASSVTSGSSYEQFF
TGTGCCAGCAGCGTCACTAGCGGGAGTTCGTATGAGCAGTTCTTC
>TRBJ1-1|-|-|TRBV5-1
CASRTGGSNTEAFF
TGCGCCAGCAGGACAGGTGGGTCGAACACTGAAGCTTTCTTT
>TRBJ2-1|-|TRBD2|TRBV12-5
CASGGTGTSGFDEQFF
TGTGCTAGTGGGGGAACCGGGACTAGCGGGTTCGATGAGCAGTTCTTC
>TRBJ2-7|-|TRBD2|TRBV5-8
CASSRAGAVGYEQYF
TGTGCCAGCAGCCGAGCGGGGGCGGTGGGTTACGAGCAGTACTTC
>TRBJ2-7|-|-|TRBV6-6
CASSPQGNYEQYF
TGTGCCAGCAGTCCTCAGGGGAACTACGAGCAGTACTTC
>TRBJ2-1|-|TRBD2|TRBV18
CASSPVIAGPYYNEQFF
TGTGCCAGCTCACCTGTGATAGCGGGCCCTTACTACAATGAGCAGTTCTTC
>TRBJ2-1|-|TRBD1|TRBV5-4
CASREPGQGFSNEQFF
TGTGCCAGCAGGGAACCGGGACAGGGTTTTTCCAATGAGCAGTTCTTC
>TRBJ2-2|-|-|TRBV5-1
CASSLDGGGGTGELFF
TGCGCCAGCAGCTTGGATGGCGGAGGGGGCACCGGGGAGCTGTTTTTT
>TRBJ2-5|-|TRBD2|TRBV7-7
CASSLAGTSGSETQYF
TGTGCCAGCAGCTTAGCTGGGACTAGCGGGAGCGAGACCCAGTACTTC
>TRBJ1-2|-|TRBD1|TRBV6-1
CASSDNGYRGPHGYTF
TGTGCCAGCAGTGACAATGGGTACAGGGGGCCCCATGGCTACACCTTC
>TRBJ1-4|once|-|TRBV28
CASRVGATNEKLFF
TGTGCCAGTCGAGTTGGGGCGACTAATGAAAAACTGTTTTTT
>TRBJ2-1|-|-|TRBV9
CASSVVLGGNEQFF
TGTGCCAGCAGCGTAGTTCTAGGGGGCAATGAGCAGTTCTTC
>TRBJ2-7|-|TRBD1|TRBV5-1
CASSLYHSSEGAMNEQYF
TGCGCCAGCAGCTTGTATCACTCTTCTGAGGGGGCAATGAACGAGCAGTACTTC
>TRBJ1-4|once|-|TRBV27
CASSPDRKRRTNEKLFF
TGTGCCAGCAGTCCAGACAGGAAACGTCGAACTAATGAAAAACTGTTTTTT
>TRBJ2-2|few|-|TRBV5-1
CASSEGVTGELFF
TGCGCCAGCAGCGAGGGAGTCACCGGGGAGCTGTTTTTT
>TRBJ2-1|-|-|TRBV4-1
CASSQAPTVSYNEQFF
TGCGCCAGCAGCCAAGCGCCAACAGTGTCCTACAATGAGCAGTTCTTC
>TRBJ2-7|-|-|TRBV7-9
CASSPPRAYEQYF
TGTGCCAGCAGCCCCCCCCGCGCCTACGAGCAGTACTTC
>TRBJ2-1|once|-|TRBV6-5
CASNKADYNEQFF
TGTGCCAGCAATAAAGCGGACTACAATGAGCAGTTCTTC
>TRBJ2-1|once|-|TRBV7-8
CASSSDHSSYNEQFF
TGTGCCAGCAGCTCGGACCACAGCTCCTACAATGAGCAGTTCTTC
>TRBJ1-4|-|-|TRBV27
CASSRKETRATNEKLFF
TGTGCCAGCAGTCGGAAGGAAACTCGGGCAACTAATGAAAAACTGTTTTTT
>TRBJ2-1|once|TRBD2|TRBV5-6
CASSRTSGRRAYNEQFF
TGTGCCAGCAGCAGGACTAGCGGGAGACGGGCGTACAATGAGCAGTTCTTC
>TRBJ2-5|-|-|TRBV18
CASSLGLIETQYF
TGTGCCAGCTCACTGGGTCTTATAGAGACCCAGTACTTC
>TRBJ2-7|-|TRBD2|TRBV27
CASRSASGRAYEQYF
TGTGCCAGCAGATCAGCTAGCGGGAGAGCCTACGAGCAGTACTTC
>TRBJ1-1|-|-|TRBV29-1
CSVGKDTEAFF
TGCAGCGTGGGGAAAGACACTGAAGCTTTCTTT
>TRBJ1-5|-|-|TRBV28
CASTPGSSLRPQHF
TGTGCCAGCACTCCGGGAAGTAGCCTTCGGCCCCAGCATTTT
>TRBJ1-3|-|-|TRBV25-1
CASGHWRAGVGNTIYF
TGTGCCAGCGGACATTGGCGGGCAGGGGTAGGAAACACCATATATTTT
>TRBJ1-5|-|-|TRBV15
CATSTSQGSNQPQHF
TGTGCCACCAGCACAAGTCAGGGAAGCAATCAGCCCCAGCATTTT
>TRBJ2-5|-|TRBD2|TRBV30
CAWTPAGGWETQYF
TGTGCCTGGACCCCGGCGGGGGGGTGGGAGACCCAGTACTTC
>TRBJ2-7|-|TRBD1|TRBV5-1
CASSSGQDPPSEQYF
TGCGCCAGCAGCTCGGGACAGGACCCTCCCTCTGAGCAGTACTTC
>TRBJ2-2|-|-|TRBV7-7
CASSLDIAGELFF
TGTGCCAGCAGCTTAGATATAGCCGGGGAGCTGTTTTTT